The 5 T cell receptor beta chains presented below share a single source sample, sequenced in a study of radiation and T cells in renal cell carcinoma. Sequencing used immunoSEQ multiplex PCR; TCRdb keeps in-frame clones, though not all of them. The sample holds 130,000 or so clones; 70% to 90% are singletons and the top ten take roughly 23%. Time point reported: baseline pretreatment blood. The treatment was: 15 Gy SBRT to primary tumor, nephrectomy 4 weeks later. The input for sequencing was blood, taken from a patient whose treatment included radiotherapy and nephrectomy. These receptors were collected from a woman aged 45-60 years with renal cell carcinoma.

The gene calls are TRBV9 and TRBJ1-3; 7 nucleotides line up with TRBD1. CDR1 SGDLS and CDR2 YYNGEE come from the germline V gene. The CDR3 runs 16 residues. Losses at the gene ends were 3 bases for V and 0 bases for J; bases not matched to a gene: 6. CDR3 DNA sequence: TGTGCCAGCAGCGCGAGACAGGGCTTCTCTGGAAACACCATATATTTT. Its translation: CASSARQGFSGNTIYF.

This chain joins TRBV6-6 and TRBJ2-7; D not certain. The length of the CDR3 is 14 residues. Trimming took 0 bases from V and 4 from J, leaving 10 bases between them. Germline CDR1 reads MNHNY; CDR2 reads SVGAGI (reference sequence). This CDR3 is CASSYSAGNYEQYF. CDR3 coding DNA: TGTGCCAGCAGTTACTCCGCAGGAAATTACGAGCAGTACTTC.

This rearrangement joins TRBV5-1 to TRBJ2-5, with D perhaps TRBD1 (6 bases). This CDR3 region has 17 residues. Germline V gene lookup returns CDR1 SGHRS and CDR2 YFSETQ. V was trimmed by 0 bases and J by 5 bases, leaving 20 bases between them. CDR3 amino acids: CASSLEGPGAAGETQYF. In DNA form, the CDR3 reads TGCGCCAGCAGCTTGGAAGGACCAGGGGCGGCAGGGGAGACCCAGTACTTC.

The chain uses TRBV7-2 and TRBJ1-2, with D unclear. Per germline, CDR1 SGHTA and CDR2 FQGNSA. The CDR3 is made up of 14 amino acids. Trimming removed 0 bases from V and 4 bases from J, with 9 bases in between. This CDR3 is CASSLARNSYGYTF. The CDR3 coding sequence is TGTGCCAGCAGCTTAGCAAGAAATAGCTATGGCTACACCTTC.

The V and J genes are TRBV9 and TRBJ1-2; D gene ambiguous. The CDR3 totals 15 residues. Germline loops: CDR1 SGDLS, CDR2 YYNGEE. Between the trimmed V and J ends, which lost 0 bases and 2 bases, there was a span of 11 bases. CDR3 residues: CASSVAGGKNYGYTF. In nucleotides, the CDR3 is TGTGCCAGCAGCGTAGCAGGTGGGAAGAACTATGGCTACACCTTC.